This TCR beta chain was observed in a study of beta chain features in type 1 diabetes. The authors reverse transcribed all of the isolated RNA, so sequencing captured expressed TCRB transcripts. Using immunoSEQ multiplex PCR, the repertoire was profiled, and TCRdb retains in-frame clones only, with some absent. Of 130,000 to 150,000 clones detected, about 7.1% appear once; the ten largest clones hold about 1.5%. Findings and limits, study-wide: Among all four CD4+ subsets, Type 1 diabetes patients had TCRB CDR3s that were moderately but significantly shorter.

This CDR3 comprises 17 residues. Germline CDR1 is MDHEN and CDR2 is SYDVKM. J was trimmed by 0 bases and V by 8 bases; bases with no gene match: 13. This clone was seen many times. Its cognate antigen is unknown. Specimen: central memory CD4+ T cells from blood. The rearrangement links TRBV28 to TRBJ1-5; 7 bases are shared with TRBD1. This sequence originates from a woman aged 25 to 45 in good health. The DNA of the CDR3 is TGTGCCAGCGCGGGTCTCTGGGGGACAGATAGCAATCAGCCCCAGCATTTT. Protein: CASAGLWGTDSNQPQHF.